Sequencing of this T cell receptor beta chain was carried out in a study of OX40 agonist ivuxolimab in advanced cancers. Clones were read by immunoSEQ multiplex PCR, and TCRdb kept only the in-frame ones, dropping some. The repertoire consists of under 85,000 clones, with approximately 93% occurring once and the leading ten covering roughly 6.4%. V was shortened by 1 base and J by 4 bases, with 8 bases between the two germline ends. There are 13 residues in the CDR3. Germline CDR1 MGHRA, CDR2 YSYEKL. The receptor was derived from an adult with an advanced solid tumor such as melanoma, head and neck, liver or kidney cancer. The sequencing here drew on CD4+ or CD8+ T cells sorted from blood, taken in a trial of the OX40 agonist ivuxolimab. The chain has TRBV4-1 and TRBJ2-7; no reliable D call. The CDR3 sequence is CASSQVGLYEQYF. The CDR3 DNA sequence: TGCGCCAGCAGCCAAGTAGGGTTATACGAGCAGTACTTC.